The clone carrying this TCR beta chain was found a few times. The antigen is unknown. This record comes from a study of T cell repertoires in cytomegalovirus infection. About the research overall: Public TCR beta signatures marked donors with CMV infection and the matching HLA. Study outcomes and limitations: Adding up the frequency of public TCR beta families identified people who carried CMV plus the relevant HLA.

The CDR3 length is 15 residues. The V gene end was trimmed by 2 bases and the J gene end by 6 bases; junction bases not matched to a gene: 6. Germline V gives CDR1 MGHRA, CDR2 YSYEKL. TCRdb processed the reads anew with MiXCR; each CDR3 protein has one entry. The sample includes just under 550,000 distinct CDR3 sequences, less than 30% of them seen just once. The receptor was isolated from a human donor in good health (CMV status not recorded). Some clones in this sample may be carry-over from other donors' samples. The chain links TRBV4-1 to TRBJ2-1, with 8 bases fitting TRBD2. The material sequenced was PBMCs. CDR3: CASSQPAGTSNEQFF. The CDR3 DNA reads as TGCGCCAGCAGCCAACCCGCCGGGACTAGCAATGAGCAGTTCTTC.